This is a list of T cell receptor beta chains from one sample in a study of Ad26.COV2.S vaccination and SARS-CoV-2 variants. Assay: immunoSEQ multiplex PCR; the TCRdb copy retains only in-frame clones and omits some. The sample contains under 150,000 clones, 80% to 90% of which appear only once. The source material was peripheral blood, sampled after recovery from COVID-19. Every receptor here comes from a human donor who had recovered from COVID-19. Both conserved end residues are part of each CDR3. The D gene is left open where the match is weak. Clone size appears in some rows only: once, few, many, or a class for an expanded clone.

clone size: few; V gene: TRBV7-2; J gene: TRBJ2-7; D gene: TRBD2; CDR3 protein: CASSLPGGSGVSYEQYF; CDR3 DNA: TGTGCCAGCAGCCTCCCGGGGGGTAGCGGAGTCTCCTACGAGCAGTACTTC
clone size: NA; V gene: TRBV5-1; J gene: TRBJ2-5; D gene: TRBD1; CDR3 protein: CASNSGTGKETQYF; CDR3 DNA: TGCGCCAGCAACTCCGGGACAGGGAAAGAGACCCAGTACTTC
clone size: few; V gene: TRBV28; J gene: TRBJ1-6; D gene: NA; CDR3 protein: CASSLSGNNSPLHF; CDR3 DNA: TGTGCCAGCAGTTTATCCGGAAATAATTCACCCCTCCACTTT
clone size: NA; V gene: TRBV5-1; J gene: TRBJ2-1; D gene: NA; CDR3 protein: CASSLGATDNEQFF; CDR3 DNA: TGCGCCAGCAGCTTGGGGGCCACGGACAATGAGCAGTTCTTC
clone size: once; V gene: TRBV4-3; J gene: TRBJ2-3; D gene: NA; CDR3 protein: CASSQEWPRTDTQYF; CDR3 DNA: TGCGCCAGCAGCCAAGAGTGGCCCCGCACAGATACGCAGTATTTT
clone size: NA; V gene: TRBV4-1; J gene: TRBJ2-3; D gene: NA; CDR3 protein: CASSQEGRGSGTDTQYF; CDR3 DNA: TGCGCCAGCAGCCAAGAGGGAAGGGGTAGCGGCACAGATACGCAGTATTTT
clone size: NA; V gene: TRBV28; J gene: TRBJ2-7; D gene: NA; CDR3 protein: CASSFGDSRAYEQYF; CDR3 DNA: TGTGCCAGCAGTTTCGGGGATAGTCGGGCCTACGAGCAGTACTTC
clone size: NA; V gene: TRBV28; J gene: TRBJ1-5; D gene: NA; CDR3 protein: CASNLGEQPQHF; CDR3 DNA: TGTGCCAGCAATTTGGGGGAACAGCCCCAGCATTTT
clone size: few; V gene: TRBV24-1; J gene: TRBJ2-3; D gene: NA; CDR3 protein: CATSKGPDTQYF; CDR3 DNA: TGTGCCACCAGTAAGGGACCGGATACGCAGTATTTT
clone size: NA; V gene: TRBV27; J gene: TRBJ1-4; D gene: NA; CDR3 protein: CASSIKINEKLFF; CDR3 DNA: TGTGCCAGCAGTATCAAGATTAATGAAAAACTGTTTTTT
clone size: NA; V gene: TRBV4-3; J gene: TRBJ1-6; D gene: TRBD1; CDR3 protein: CASSQDRSSYNSPLHF; CDR3 DNA: TGCGCCAGCAGCCAGGACAGGAGCTCCTATAATTCACCCCTCCACTTT
clone size: NA; V gene: TRBV6-5; J gene: TRBJ1-2; D gene: NA; CDR3 protein: CASQGSNYGYTF; CDR3 DNA: TGTGCCAGTCAGGGATCGAACTATGGCTACACCTTC
clone size: NA; V gene: TRBV19; J gene: TRBJ1-1; D gene: NA; CDR3 protein: CASSIGDGNTEAFF; CDR3 DNA: TGTGCCAGTAGTATCGGGGACGGCAACACTGAAGCTTTCTTT
clone size: NA; V gene: TRBV7-8; J gene: TRBJ2-3; D gene: NA; CDR3 protein: CASSLGGGGTDTQYF; CDR3 DNA: TGTGCCAGCAGCTTGGGGGGCGGGGGCACAGATACGCAGTATTTT
clone size: NA; V gene: TRBV2; J gene: TRBJ2-1; D gene: NA; CDR3 protein: CASSEFRSSYNEQFF; CDR3 DNA: TGTGCCAGCAGTGAGTTCCGGAGCTCCTACAATGAGCAGTTCTTC
clone size: few; V gene: TRBV7-2; J gene: TRBJ1-5; D gene: NA; CDR3 protein: CASSKRGGQPQHF; CDR3 DNA: TGTGCCAGCAGCAAACGGGGGGGACAGCCCCAGCATTTT
clone size: NA; V gene: TRBV28; J gene: TRBJ1-3; D gene: NA; CDR3 protein: CASSTNKGQLNGNTIYF; CDR3 DNA: TGTGCCAGCAGTACAAATAAGGGACAATTAAATGGAAACACCATATATTTT
clone size: NA; V gene: TRBV28; J gene: TRBJ1-4; D gene: TRBD1; CDR3 protein: CASTTGGTPLEKLFF; CDR3 DNA: TGTGCCAGCACTACAGGGGGGACCCCTCTCGAAAAACTGTTTTTT
clone size: once; V gene: TRBV28; J gene: TRBJ1-3; D gene: NA; CDR3 protein: CASVVGPSGNTIYF; CDR3 DNA: TGTGCCAGCGTTGTGGGGCCCTCTGGAAACACCATATATTTT
clone size: NA; V gene: TRBV10-2; J gene: TRBJ1-6; D gene: TRBD1; CDR3 protein: CAISTGLNSPLHF; CDR3 DNA: TGCGCCATTTCGACAGGGCTGAATTCACCCCTCCACTTT
clone size: NA; V gene: TRBV19; J gene: TRBJ1-5; D gene: NA; CDR3 protein: CASSISDVLNQPQHF; CDR3 DNA: TGTGCCAGTAGTATAAGCGACGTCCTAAATCAGCCCCAGCATTTT
clone size: NA; V gene: TRBV10-2; J gene: TRBJ2-5; D gene: TRBD2; CDR3 protein: CASSESHGGGLETQYF; CDR3 DNA: TGCGCCAGCAGTGAGTCGCACGGGGGGGGACTTGAGACCCAGTACTTC
clone size: NA; V gene: TRBV5-6; J gene: TRBJ1-5; D gene: TRBD1; CDR3 protein: CASSLNRGPARIRNQPQHF; CDR3 DNA: TGTGCCAGCAGCTTGAATAGGGGGCCCGCCAGGATCCGCAATCAGCCCCAGCATTTT
clone size: once; V gene: TRBV19; J gene: TRBJ2-7; D gene: NA; CDR3 protein: CASSSAVSYEQYF; CDR3 DNA: TGTGCCAGTAGTTCGGCGGTCTCCTACGAGCAGTACTTC
clone size: NA; V gene: TRBV6-5; J gene: TRBJ1-2; D gene: TRBD1; CDR3 protein: CASSRVGLTGGCTF; CDR3 DNA: TGTGCCAGCAGCCGAGTGGGGTTAACAGGGGGCTGCACCTTC
clone size: NA; V gene: TRBV30; J gene: TRBJ2-7; D gene: TRBD1; CDR3 protein: CAWGNRGWSEEQYF; CDR3 DNA: TGTGCCTGGGGGAACAGGGGGTGGTCGGAGGAGCAGTACTTC
clone size: medium-sized; V gene: TRBV5-8; J gene: TRBJ2-7; D gene: NA; CDR3 protein: CASSNFYEQYF; CDR3 DNA: TGTGCCAGCAGCAACTTCTACGAGCAGTACTTC
clone size: NA; V gene: TRBV11-3; J gene: TRBJ2-6; D gene: NA; CDR3 protein: CASSSQGAGANVLTF; CDR3 DNA: TGTGCCAGCAGCTCCCAGGGAGCTGGGGCCAACGTCCTGACTTTC
clone size: NA; V gene: TRBV10-3; J gene: TRBJ1-6; D gene: TRBD1; CDR3 protein: CAISWDSENSPLHF; CDR3 DNA: TGTGCCATCAGTTGGGACAGCGAAAATTCACCCCTCCACTTT
clone size: NA; V gene: TRBV7-6; J gene: TRBJ2-3; D gene: TRBD1; CDR3 protein: CASSDTGTGLPTQYF; CDR3 DNA: TGTGCCAGCAGCGACACCGGGACAGGTCTTCCGACGCAGTATTTT
clone size: NA; V gene: TRBV5-1; J gene: TRBJ2-7; D gene: NA; CDR3 protein: CASSLLGTTNYEQYF; CDR3 DNA: TGCGCCAGCAGCTTGCTCGGGACAACCAACTACGAGCAGTACTTC
clone size: NA; V gene: TRBV28; J gene: TRBJ1-2; D gene: NA; CDR3 protein: CASLQLPSNYGYTF; CDR3 DNA: TGTGCCAGCCTACAGCTGCCCAGTAACTATGGCTACACCTTC
clone size: NA; V gene: TRBV9; J gene: TRBJ1-1; D gene: NA; CDR3 protein: CASSATGRETEAFF; CDR3 DNA: TGTGCCAGCAGCGCTACCGGCCGAGAGACTGAAGCTTTCTTT
clone size: NA; V gene: TRBV7-2; J gene: TRBJ1-3; D gene: TRBD1; CDR3 protein: CASSRTGVNPIGNTIYF; CDR3 DNA: TGTGCCAGCAGCCGGACAGGGGTAAACCCTATCGGAAACACCATATATTTT
clone size: NA; V gene: TRBV7-9; J gene: TRBJ2-1; D gene: NA; CDR3 protein: CASSLGIGSYNEQFF; CDR3 DNA: TGTGCCAGCAGCTTGGGTATAGGGTCCTACAATGAGCAGTTCTTC
clone size: few; V gene: TRBV6-5; J gene: TRBJ2-5; D gene: NA; CDR3 protein: CASSNLGAQYF; CDR3 DNA: TGTGCCAGCAGTAACCTGGGAGCCCAGTACTTC
clone size: NA; V gene: TRBV28; J gene: TRBJ2-7; D gene: NA; CDR3 protein: CASSRIWNEQYF; CDR3 DNA: TGTGCCAGCAGTCGAATCTGGAACGAGCAGTACTTC
clone size: NA; V gene: TRBV4-1; J gene: TRBJ2-3; D gene: TRBD2; CDR3 protein: CASSQDQGAGGRTQYF; CDR3 DNA: TGCGCCAGCAGCCAAGATCAAGGAGCGGGGGGGAGGACGCAGTATTTT
clone size: few; V gene: TRBV19; J gene: TRBJ1-6; D gene: NA; CDR3 protein: CASNQGMNSPLHF; CDR3 DNA: TGTGCCAGTAATCAGGGAATGAATTCACCCCTCCACTTT
clone size: NA; V gene: TRBV28; J gene: TRBJ1-5; D gene: NA; CDR3 protein: CASSGDQPQHF; CDR3 DNA: TGTGCCAGCTCAGGGGATCAGCCCCAGCATTTT
clone size: NA; V gene: TRBV7-2; J gene: TRBJ1-1; D gene: NA; CDR3 protein: CASSSFEGAEAFF; CDR3 DNA: TGTGCCAGCAGCTCCTTCGAGGGGGCTGAAGCTTTCTTT
clone size: NA; V gene: TRBV5-5; J gene: TRBJ1-2; D gene: NA; CDR3 protein: CASTPDTDNYGYTF; CDR3 DNA: TGTGCCAGCACTCCGGACACGGATAACTATGGCTACACCTTC
clone size: NA; V gene: TRBV18; J gene: TRBJ2-3; D gene: NA; CDR3 protein: CASSHREDTQYF; CDR3 DNA: TGTGCCAGCTCGCACAGGGAGGATACGCAGTATTTT
clone size: NA; V gene: TRBV19; J gene: TRBJ1-1; D gene: NA; CDR3 protein: CASSMGTSNTEAFF; CDR3 DNA: TGTGCCAGTAGTATGGGGACATCTAACACTGAAGCTTTCTTT
clone size: NA; V gene: TRBV28; J gene: TRBJ1-1; D gene: NA; CDR3 protein: CASKPGENTEAFF; CDR3 DNA: TGTGCCAGCAAACCGGGGGAGAACACTGAAGCTTTCTTT
clone size: NA; V gene: TRBV4-3; J gene: TRBJ1-1; D gene: NA; CDR3 protein: CASSQVAHGGPEAFF; CDR3 DNA: TGCGCCAGCAGCCAAGTAGCCCACGGGGGACCTGAAGCTTTCTTT
clone size: NA; V gene: TRBV24-1; J gene: TRBJ2-2; D gene: NA; CDR3 protein: CATSDQGYGELFF; CDR3 DNA: TGTGCCACCAGTGATCAGGGATACGGGGAGCTGTTTTTT
clone size: NA; V gene: TRBV5-1; J gene: TRBJ2-7; D gene: NA; CDR3 protein: CASSLTDSTYEQYF; CDR3 DNA: TGCGCCAGCAGCTTGACAGACTCAACCTACGAGCAGTACTTC
clone size: NA; V gene: TRBV11-2; J gene: TRBJ1-2; D gene: NA; CDR3 protein: CASSLDWSGYTF; CDR3 DNA: TGTGCCAGCAGCTTAGATTGGTCAGGCTACACCTTC
clone size: NA; V gene: TRBV10-2; J gene: TRBJ2-2; D gene: NA; CDR3 protein: CASNVGAGELFF; CDR3 DNA: TGCGCCAGCAATGTGGGGGCCGGGGAGCTGTTTTTT
clone size: NA; V gene: TRBV3-1/TRBV3-2; J gene: TRBJ2-3; D gene: NA; CDR3 protein: CASNSGSKDTQYF; CDR3 DNA: TGTGCCAGCAATTCGGGCAGCAAGGATACGCAGTATTTT
clone size: NA; V gene: TRBV10-2; J gene: TRBJ1-1; D gene: NA; CDR3 protein: CASSESRRETEAFF; CDR3 DNA: TGCGCCAGCAGTGAGTCGAGAAGGGAAACTGAAGCTTTCTTT
clone size: NA; V gene: TRBV11-2; J gene: TRBJ2-1; D gene: NA; CDR3 protein: CASSLAGAVFF; CDR3 DNA: TGTGCCAGCAGCTTAGCAGGAGCGGTATTCTTC